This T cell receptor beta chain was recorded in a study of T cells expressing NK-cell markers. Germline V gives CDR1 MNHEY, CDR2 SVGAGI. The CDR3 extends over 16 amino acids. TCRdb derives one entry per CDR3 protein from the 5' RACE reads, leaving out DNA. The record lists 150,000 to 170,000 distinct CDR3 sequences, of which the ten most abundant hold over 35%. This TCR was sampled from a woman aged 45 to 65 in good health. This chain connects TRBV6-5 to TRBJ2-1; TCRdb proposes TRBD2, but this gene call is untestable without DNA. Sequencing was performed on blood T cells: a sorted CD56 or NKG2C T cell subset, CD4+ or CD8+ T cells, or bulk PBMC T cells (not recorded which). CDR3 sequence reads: CASSMKAGGPGHEQFF.